A single sample gave rise to the 17 T cell receptor beta chains below, sequenced in a study of blood T cell repertoires in COVID-19. Repertoires were generated with immunoSEQ multiplex PCR, while TCRdb's copy carries only in-frame clones and drops some. The sample includes 76,000 or so clones, about 80% of them seen just once. Sequencing used peripheral blood. All receptors come from a man aged 45-65 years with acute or convalescent COVID-19.

V gene TRBV5-6 combines with J gene TRBJ2-1, with D possibly TRBD1 on 5 matching bases. Germline CDR1 is SGHDT and CDR2 is YYEEEE. The CDR3 contains 15 residues. Deletions cut 0 bases from V and 6 bases from J, with 13 bases between. Written as DNA, the CDR3 is TGTGCCAGCAGCTTGGCCGGCAGGGTGGGCAATGAGCAGTTCTTC. This sequence encodes CASSLAGRVGNEQFF.

The genes are TRBV7-3 and TRBJ1-1; 8 bases are a match to TRBD1. CDR1 and CDR2 (germline): SGHTA, FQGTGA. The CDR3 runs to 15 residues. V shed 2 bases and J 1 base; nucleotides not matched to a gene: 3. The CDR3 region has the DNA TGTGCCAGCAGCTTACAGGGGGCGAGGAACACTGAAGCTTTCTTT. Translated: CASSLQGARNTEAFF.

CDR3 bases: TGTGCCAGCAGCCTACAGTATAATTCACCCCTCCACTTT. Translated, it gives CASSLQYNSPLHF. This chain uses TRBV6-5 with TRBJ1-6, with D unresolved. CDR1 is MNHEY and CDR2 is SVGAGI in the germline V gene. This CDR3 is 13 amino acids long. The V end was cut by 6 bases, the J end by 4 bases, with 7 bases between.

This rearrangement joins TRBV7-3 to TRBJ2-2; D remains unclear. The germline CDR1 and CDR2 sequences are SGHTA and FQGTGA. The V end lost 2 bases, the J end lost 8 bases, and 6 bases lay between the germline ends. The CDR3 runs 12 residues. The CDR3 is CASSLEVGELFF. The DNA for the CDR3 is TGTGCCAGCAGCTTAGAGGTGGGGGAGCTGTTTTTT.

The chain has TRBV15 and TRBJ2-5; 9 nucleotides agree with TRBD2. The CDR3 runs 14 residues. CDR1 is LNHNV, CDR2 YYDKDF, per germline (reference sequence). Trimming at V came to 3 bases and at J to 5 bases, leaving 4 bases not matched to a gene. The CDR3 is CATSSGLAPETQYF. Written as DNA, the CDR3 is TGTGCCACCAGCAGCGGACTAGCGCCGGAGACCCAGTACTTC.

V is TRBV7-2 and J is TRBJ1-1; 7 positions match TRBD1. Germline-derived CDR1 and CDR2 are SGHTA and FQGNSA. V shed 1 base, J shed 5 bases, and the junction held 7 bases outside the gene matches. The CDR3 is made up of 15 amino acids. The CDR3 bases are TGTGCCAGCAGCTTAGTTCAGGGGGTTGATACTGAAGCTTTCTTT. It specifies CASSLVQGVDTEAFF.

The chain joins TRBV29-1 to TRBJ1-2; 7 bases map to TRBD1. This CDR3 is built from 14 residues. The germline V gene has CDR1 SQVTM and CDR2 ANQGSEA. The trim removed 6 bases at V and 2 bases at J, leaving 9 bases unmatched. CDR3 amino acids: CSVLIRQGNYGYTF. The CDR3 DNA reads as TGCAGCGTCCTCATAAGACAGGGAAACTATGGCTACACCTTC.

The gene calls are TRBV28 and TRBJ2-1, with 7 bases fitting TRBD2. CDR1 is MDHEN and CDR2 is SYDVKM in the germline V gene. The CDR3 runs 14 residues. V lost 3 bases to trimming and J lost 5 bases; unmatched junction nucleotides: 4. The CDR3 loop reads CASSFLAVNNEQFF. In DNA form, the CDR3 reads TGTGCCAGCAGTTTCCTAGCGGTGAACAATGAGCAGTTCTTC.

This clone was picked up a small number of times. The chain couples TRBV7-8 to TRBJ1-1; TRBD1 might be the D (5 bases). V lost 5 bases, J lost 1 base, and 11 bases lay in between. This CDR3 contains 14 residues. Germline V gives CDR1 SGHVS, CDR2 FQNEAQ. CDR3 sequence: CASSPVGGNTEAFF. The CDR3 bases are TGTGCCAGCAGCCCCGTGGGGGGGAACACTGAAGCTTTCTTT. The full variable domain, its missing parts supplied by reference TRBV7-8 and TRBJ1-1, is GAGVSQSPRYKVAKRGQDVALRCDPISGHVSLFWYQQALGQGPEFLTYFQNEAQLDKSGLPSDRFFAERPEGSVSTLKIQRTQQEDSAVYLCASSPVGGNTEAFFGQGTRLTVV.

V gene TRBV2 combines with J gene TRBJ1-1; 8 positions match TRBD1. V was clipped by 7 bases and J by 1 base; unmatched bases: 8. The CDR3 is 15 residues long. Germline values: CDR1 SNHLY, CDR2 FYNNEI. Here the CDR3 reads CASTKRQGPNTEAFF. As DNA, the CDR3 is TGTGCCAGCACCAAGCGACAGGGGCCGAACACTGAAGCTTTCTTT.

The J gene is TRBJ1-5, the V gene TRBV24-1; D is unresolved. V dropped 4 bases and J dropped 1 base, with 10 bases sitting between them. Per the germline V gene, CDR1 is KGHDR and CDR2 is SFDVKD. The CDR3 is 15 amino acids. This chain's CDR3 is CATSDRRESNQPQHF. The DNA of the CDR3 is TGTGCCACCAGTGACAGGAGGGAAAGCAATCAGCCCCAGCATTTT.

This chain uses TRBV2 with TRBJ2-7, with a weak D call TRBD1 (5 bases). The V and J ends lost 5 bases and 6 bases respectively, with 14 bases between them. The length of the CDR3 is 13 residues. The germline V gene has CDR1 SNHLY and CDR2 FYNNEI. Here the CDR3 DNA reads TGTGCCAGCAGTCTTCAGGGTATCTCCGAGCAGTACTTC. The encoded protein is CASSLQGISEQYF.

The gene calls are TRBV29-1 and TRBJ1-1; maybe TRBD1 (5 bases). The CDR3 contains 13 residues. CDR1 and CDR2 from the germline V gene are SQVTM and ANQGSEA. The V gene lost 2 bases and the J gene lost 1 base, with 8 bases spanning the gap. CDR3: CSVERQKNTEAFF. In DNA, the CDR3 is TGCAGCGTTGAACGACAGAAGAACACTGAAGCTTTCTTT.

The rearrangement uses TRBV30 and TRBJ1-5; 9 nucleotides match TRBD1. V was pared by 4 bases and J by 7 bases, with 5 bases of the junction left unmatched. The CDR3 loop spans 13 amino acids. Per germline, CDR1 GTSNPN and CDR2 SVGIG (reference sequence). CDR3 protein: CAWNRQGEQPQHF. In DNA, the CDR3 is TGTGCCTGGAACAGACAGGGGGAGCAGCCCCAGCATTTT.

This clone was recorded only once. V is TRBV3-1 (or the pseudogene TRBV3-2) and J is TRBJ1-5; 11 bases fit TRBD1. The CDR3 totals 15 residues. CDR1 is LGHDT, CDR2 YNNKEL, per germline (reference sequence). Trimming took 4 bases from V and 6 from J; bases not matched to a gene: 5. CDR3 bases: TGTGCCAGCAGCCTCGGACAGGGGGCCGGTCAGCCCCAGCATTTT. It specifies CASSLGQGAGQPQHF.

This clone turned up a few times. The chain is built from TRBV9 and TRBJ2-7, with D maybe TRBD2 (5 bases). Germline values: CDR1 SGDLS, CDR2 YYNGEE. This CDR3 spans 16 amino acids. V was shortened by 0 bases and J by 0 bases, with 13 bases between the two germline ends. The CDR3 DNA is TGTGCCAGCAGCGTAGGCGGCTCCGACTACTCCTACGAGCAGTACTTC. It encodes CASSVGGSDYSYEQYF.

The V and J genes are TRBV19 and TRBJ1-2; 9 nucleotides line up with TRBD1. The CDR3 is 15 residues long. Trimming removed 6 bases from V and 7 bases from J; junction bases left unmatched: 12. Germline-derived CDR1 and CDR2 are LNHDA and SQIVND (reference sequence). The CDR3 coding sequence is TGTGCCAGTAGCAACCTTCCCGGGACAGGGCCTGGCTACACCTTC. Its protein product is CASSNLPGTGPGYTF.